This entry concerns a single T cell receptor (beta chain). The antigen remains unidentified. Per the germline V gene, CDR1 is MNHNY and CDR2 is SVGAGI (reference sequence). Trimming took off 4 bases at V and 0 bases at J, with 10 bases between the two ends. This CDR3 region has 14 residues. Profiling relied on immunoSEQ multiplex PCR, and the TCRdb table lists in-frame clones only, not all of them. The data show fewer than 80,000 clones, less than 85% seen once. Excluded were patients having autoimmune disease history or systemic immunosuppression. The source of the sample is a study of OX40 agonist ivuxolimab in advanced cancers. On the study more broadly: Treatment of patients was with ivuxolimab, an agonistic anti-OX40 (CD134) antibody. Participants, roughly 81% male, averaged approximately 65 years of age, ranging from about 23 to 90.

Study outcomes and limitations: Expanded clones were, on average, more numerous in CD8+ T cells than in CD4+.

This chain connects TRBV6-6 to TRBJ2-7; the D gene is possibly TRBD2 (5 bases). Sequencing was performed on CD4+ or CD8+ T cells sorted from blood, taken in a trial of the OX40 agonist ivuxolimab. The clonotype was recovered from an adult with an advanced solid tumor such as melanoma, head and neck, liver or kidney cancer. The CDR3 DNA is TGTGCCAGCAGTTTAGGACTGGGCTCCTACGAGCAGTACTTC. Protein product: CASSLGLGSYEQYF.